This TCR beta chain was documented in a study of prognosis after radiotherapy for stage I lung cancer. Findings and limits, study-wide: Patients with and without metastases reportedly differed in TRBV and TRBJ gene usage frequencies. After stereotactic body radiation therapy, patients with later distant metastases showed lower Shannon entropy. The question of whether the expanded TCR clones were tumor-specific was not determined.

At both of two time points, around 5.6 milliliters of peripheral blood were drawn. Trimming took off 7 bases at V and 3 bases at J, with 9 bases between the two ends. The CDR3 sequence is 12 residues long. Germline CDR1 reads MNHEY; CDR2 reads SVGEGT. From genomic DNA, TCR beta CDR3 was amplified by two-round multiplex PCR. The authors ran first-round PCR with primers specific to each TRBV and TRBJ gene. MiXCR was run by TCRdb on the multiplex PCR reads, yielding one entry per CDR3 protein. This table holds around 30,000 distinct CDR3 sequences, around 30% found once. This clonotype was recorded at least ten times. Its antigen is unknown.

The sequence derives from a donor of 50 years or more with non-small cell lung cancer. The chain combines TRBV6-2 or TRBV6-3 with TRBJ2-5, with D possibly matching TRBD1 (6 bases). The source was PBMCs, collected before or after stereotactic body radiation therapy (not recorded which). CDR3 coding DNA: TGTGCCAGCATGGACAGAGAAGAGACCCAGTACTTC. Its protein product is CASMDREETQYF.